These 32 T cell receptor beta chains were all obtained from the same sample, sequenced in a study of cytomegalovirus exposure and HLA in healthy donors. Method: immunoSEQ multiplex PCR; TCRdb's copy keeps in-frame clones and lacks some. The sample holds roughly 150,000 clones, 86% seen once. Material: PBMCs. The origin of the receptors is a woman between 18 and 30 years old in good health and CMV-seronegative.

The CDR3 is CASSYATGTRGTDEQFF. In nucleotides, the CDR3 is TGTGCCAGCAGTTATGCGACCGGGACTAGGGGAACAGATGAGCAGTTCTTC. The chain employs TRBV27 and TRBJ2-1; 8 bases align to TRBD2. Germline CDR1 and CDR2: MNHEY and SMNVEV (reference sequence). The CDR3 has 17 amino acids. V lost 4 bases and J lost 8; bases outside the gene matches: 16.

CDR3 DNA: TGTGCCAGCAGTCTGACTGGTGGATCCTATGGCTACACCTTC. It is translated as CASSLTGGSYGYTF. This chain connects TRBV27 to TRBJ1-2; no clear D gene. The CDR3 is 14 amino acids. V lost 5 bases and J 4 bases, leaving 14 bases between the germline ends. CDR1 is MNHEY and CDR2 is SMNVEV in the germline V gene (reference sequence).

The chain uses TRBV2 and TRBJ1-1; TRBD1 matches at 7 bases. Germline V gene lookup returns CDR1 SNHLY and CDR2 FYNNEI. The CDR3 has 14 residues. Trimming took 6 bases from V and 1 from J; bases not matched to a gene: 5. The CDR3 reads CASRGQTSNTEAFF. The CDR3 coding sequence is TGTGCCAGCAGGGGACAGACCTCGAACACTGAAGCTTTCTTT.

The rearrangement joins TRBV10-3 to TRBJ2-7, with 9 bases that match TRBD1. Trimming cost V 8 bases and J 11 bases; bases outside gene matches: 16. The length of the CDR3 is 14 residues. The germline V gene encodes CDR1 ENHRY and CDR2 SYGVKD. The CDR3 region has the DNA TGTGCCATCGGATCGGGACAGGGCGCTCGATGGGAGTACTTC. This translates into CAIGSGQGARWEYF.

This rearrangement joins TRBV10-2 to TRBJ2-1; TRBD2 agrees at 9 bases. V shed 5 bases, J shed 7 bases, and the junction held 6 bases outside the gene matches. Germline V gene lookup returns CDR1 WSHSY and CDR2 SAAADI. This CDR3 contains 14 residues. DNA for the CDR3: TGCGCCAGCAGTATAGCGGGAGAGGCTAATGAGCAGTTCTTC. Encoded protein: CASSIAGEANEQFF.

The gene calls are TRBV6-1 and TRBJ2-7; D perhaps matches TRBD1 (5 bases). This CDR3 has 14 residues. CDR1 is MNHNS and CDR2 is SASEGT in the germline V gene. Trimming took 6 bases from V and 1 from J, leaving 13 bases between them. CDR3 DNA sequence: TGTGCCAGCAGGGAGATGACAGAATCCTACGAGCAGTACTTC. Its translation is CASREMTESYEQYF.

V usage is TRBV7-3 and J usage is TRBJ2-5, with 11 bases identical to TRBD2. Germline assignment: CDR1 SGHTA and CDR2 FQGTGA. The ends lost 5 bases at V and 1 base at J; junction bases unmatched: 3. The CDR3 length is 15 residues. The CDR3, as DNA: TGTGCCAGCAGCGGGACTAGCGGTCCCCAAGAGACCCAGTACTTC. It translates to CASSGTSGPQETQYF.

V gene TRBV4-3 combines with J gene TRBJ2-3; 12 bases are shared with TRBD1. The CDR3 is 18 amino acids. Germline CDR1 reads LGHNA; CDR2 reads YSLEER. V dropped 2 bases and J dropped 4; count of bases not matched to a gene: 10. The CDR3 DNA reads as TGCGCCAGCAGCCAAATACTAAGGGACAGGGGGCTAGCAGATACGCAGTATTTT. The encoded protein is CASSQILRDRGLADTQYF.

The CDR3 reads CASSESRVWRPEEAFF. The CDR3 DNA is TGTGCCAGCAGTGAAAGTCGCGTATGGCGTCCGGAGGAAGCTTTCTTT. The chain combines TRBV6-1 with TRBJ1-1; D not resolved. The CDR3 consists of 16 residues. Germline V CDR1 and CDR2: MNHNS, SASEGT. V shed 2 bases and J shed 8 bases, with 21 bases lying between them.

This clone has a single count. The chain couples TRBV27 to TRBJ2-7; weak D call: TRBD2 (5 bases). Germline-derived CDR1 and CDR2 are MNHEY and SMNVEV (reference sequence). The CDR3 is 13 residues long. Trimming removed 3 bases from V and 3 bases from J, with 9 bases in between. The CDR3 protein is CASSFTSGYEQYF. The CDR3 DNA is TGTGCCAGCAGTTTTACCAGCGGCTACGAGCAGTACTTC.

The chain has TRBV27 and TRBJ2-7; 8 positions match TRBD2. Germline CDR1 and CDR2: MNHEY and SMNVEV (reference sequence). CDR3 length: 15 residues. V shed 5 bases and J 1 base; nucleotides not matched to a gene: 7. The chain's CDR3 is CASSVRAGDSYEQYF. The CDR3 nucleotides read TGTGCCAGCAGTGTCCGAGCGGGGGATTCCTACGAGCAGTACTTC.

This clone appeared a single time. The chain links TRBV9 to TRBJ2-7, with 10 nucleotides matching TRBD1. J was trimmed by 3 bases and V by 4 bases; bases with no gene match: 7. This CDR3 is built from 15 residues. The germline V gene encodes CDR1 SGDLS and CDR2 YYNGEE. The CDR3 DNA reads TGTGCCAGCAGCCCATGGGGGGACAGGGGCTACGAGCAGTACTTC. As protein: CASSPWGDRGYEQYF.

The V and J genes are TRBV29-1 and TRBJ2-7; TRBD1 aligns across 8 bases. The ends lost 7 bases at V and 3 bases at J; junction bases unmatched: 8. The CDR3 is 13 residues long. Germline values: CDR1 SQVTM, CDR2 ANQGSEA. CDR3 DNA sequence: TGCAGCGCCCGTGGACAGGGAAACTACGAGCAGTACTTC. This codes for CSARGQGNYEQYF.

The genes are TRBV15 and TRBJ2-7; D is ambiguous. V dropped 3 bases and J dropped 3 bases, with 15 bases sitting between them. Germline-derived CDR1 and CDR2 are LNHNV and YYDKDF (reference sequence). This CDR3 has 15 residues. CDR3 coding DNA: TGTGCCACCAGCAGCGGTATAAACCCTCTCTACGAGCAGTACTTC. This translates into CATSSGINPLYEQYF. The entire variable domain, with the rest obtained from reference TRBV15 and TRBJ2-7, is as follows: DAMVIQNPRYQVTQFGKPVTLSCSQTLNHNVMYWYQQKSSQAPKLLFHYYDKDFNNEADTPDNFQSRRPNTSFCFLDIRSPGLGDTAMYLCATSSGINPLYEQYFGPGTRLTVT.

CDR3 nucleotides: TGTGCCAGCAGAGGGGAGGGGGTCTCCGGGGAGCTGTTTTTT. This encodes CASRGEGVSGELFF. The chain combines TRBV2 with TRBJ2-2, with D tentatively TRBD2 (7 bases). This CDR3 comprises 14 residues. Germline V gene lookup returns CDR1 SNHLY and CDR2 FYNNEI. The V gene lost 6 bases and the J gene lost 6 bases, with 14 bases spanning the gap.

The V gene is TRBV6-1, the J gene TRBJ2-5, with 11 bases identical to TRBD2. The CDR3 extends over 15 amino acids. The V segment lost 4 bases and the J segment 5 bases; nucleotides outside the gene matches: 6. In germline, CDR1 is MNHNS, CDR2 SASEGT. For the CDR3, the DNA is TGTGCCAGCAGTGTACTAGCGGGAGATAAGGAGACCCAGTACTTC. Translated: CASSVLAGDKETQYF.

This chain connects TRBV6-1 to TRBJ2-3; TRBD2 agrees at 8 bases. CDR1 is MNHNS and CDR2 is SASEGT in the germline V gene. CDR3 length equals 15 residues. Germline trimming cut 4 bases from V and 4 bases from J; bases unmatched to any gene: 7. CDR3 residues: CASSGLAGEADTQYF. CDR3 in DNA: TGTGCCAGCAGTGGCCTAGCGGGTGAGGCAGATACGCAGTATTTT.

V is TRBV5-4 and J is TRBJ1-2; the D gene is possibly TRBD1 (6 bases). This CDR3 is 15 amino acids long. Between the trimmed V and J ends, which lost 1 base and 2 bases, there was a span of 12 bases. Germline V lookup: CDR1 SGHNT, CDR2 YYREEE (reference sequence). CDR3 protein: CASSLSPDSNYGYTF. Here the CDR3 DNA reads TGTGCCAGCAGCTTGTCCCCGGACAGCAACTATGGCTACACCTTC.

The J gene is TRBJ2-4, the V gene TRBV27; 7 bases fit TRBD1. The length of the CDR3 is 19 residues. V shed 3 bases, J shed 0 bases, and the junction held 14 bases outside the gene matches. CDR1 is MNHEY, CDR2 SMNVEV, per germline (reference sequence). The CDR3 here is CASSFLTGWVLIAKNIQYF. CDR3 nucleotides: TGTGCCAGCAGTTTCCTGACAGGGTGGGTACTTATAGCCAAAAACATTCAGTACTTC.

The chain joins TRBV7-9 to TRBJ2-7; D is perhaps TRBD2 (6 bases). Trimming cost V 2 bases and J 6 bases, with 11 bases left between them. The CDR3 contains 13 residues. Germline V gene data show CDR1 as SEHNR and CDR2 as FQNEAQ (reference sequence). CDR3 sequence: CASSLKPGGEQYF. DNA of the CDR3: TGTGCCAGCAGCTTAAAGCCCGGGGGCGAGCAGTACTTC.

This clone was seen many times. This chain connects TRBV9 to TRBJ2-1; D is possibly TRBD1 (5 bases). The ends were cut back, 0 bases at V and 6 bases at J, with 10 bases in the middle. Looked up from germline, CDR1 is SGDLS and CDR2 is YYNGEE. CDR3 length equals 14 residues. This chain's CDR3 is CASSVEQGFNEQFF. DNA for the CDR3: TGTGCCAGCAGCGTAGAGCAGGGCTTCAATGAGCAGTTCTTC.

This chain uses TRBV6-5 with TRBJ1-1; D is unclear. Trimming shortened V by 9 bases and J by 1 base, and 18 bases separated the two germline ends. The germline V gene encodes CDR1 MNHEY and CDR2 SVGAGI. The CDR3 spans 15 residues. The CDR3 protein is CASGLAIRSNTEAFF. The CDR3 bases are TGTGCCAGTGGGCTCGCGATCAGATCGAACACTGAAGCTTTCTTT.

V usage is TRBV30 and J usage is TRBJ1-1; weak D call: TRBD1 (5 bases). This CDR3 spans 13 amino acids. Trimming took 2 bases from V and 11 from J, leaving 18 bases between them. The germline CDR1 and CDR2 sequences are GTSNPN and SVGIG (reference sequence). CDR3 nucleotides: TGTGCCTGGAGTCGACAGTCCCAAGTAGGGGCTTTCTTT. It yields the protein CAWSRQSQVGAFF.

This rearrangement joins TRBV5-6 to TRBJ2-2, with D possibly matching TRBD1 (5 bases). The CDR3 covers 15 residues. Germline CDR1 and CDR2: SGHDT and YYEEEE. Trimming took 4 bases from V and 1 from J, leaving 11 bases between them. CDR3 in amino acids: CASSRFTGNTGELFF. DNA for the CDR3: TGTGCCAGCAGCCGATTCACAGGGAACACCGGGGAGCTGTTTTTT.

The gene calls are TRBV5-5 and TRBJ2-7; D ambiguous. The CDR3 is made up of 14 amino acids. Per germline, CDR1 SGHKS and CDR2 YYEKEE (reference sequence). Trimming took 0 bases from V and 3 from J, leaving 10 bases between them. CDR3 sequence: CASSLAAPNYEQYF. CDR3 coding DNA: TGTGCCAGCAGCTTGGCCGCGCCCAACTACGAGCAGTACTTC.

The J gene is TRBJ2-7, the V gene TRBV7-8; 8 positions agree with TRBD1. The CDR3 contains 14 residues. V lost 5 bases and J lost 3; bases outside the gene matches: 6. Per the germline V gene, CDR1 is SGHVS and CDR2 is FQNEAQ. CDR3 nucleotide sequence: TGTGCCAGCAGCATATACAGGGGGAGCTACGAGCAGTACTTC. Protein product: CASSIYRGSYEQYF.

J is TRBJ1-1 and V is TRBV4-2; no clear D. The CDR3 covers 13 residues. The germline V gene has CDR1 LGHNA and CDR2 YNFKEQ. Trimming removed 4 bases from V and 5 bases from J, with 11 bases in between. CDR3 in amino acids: CASSPRLGTEAFF. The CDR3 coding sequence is TGTGCCAGCAGCCCCCGACTCGGTACTGAAGCTTTCTTT.

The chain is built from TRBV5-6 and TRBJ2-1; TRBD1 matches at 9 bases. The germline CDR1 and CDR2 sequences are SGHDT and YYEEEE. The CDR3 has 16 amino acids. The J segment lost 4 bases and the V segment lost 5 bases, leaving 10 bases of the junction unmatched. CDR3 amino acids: CASRPGQGGIYNEQFF. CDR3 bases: TGTGCCAGCAGACCGGGACAGGGAGGGATATACAATGAGCAGTTCTTC.

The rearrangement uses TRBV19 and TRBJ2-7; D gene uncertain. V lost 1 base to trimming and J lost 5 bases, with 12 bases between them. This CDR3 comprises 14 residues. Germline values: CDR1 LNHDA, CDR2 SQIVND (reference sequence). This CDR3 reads CASSIGLPFNEQYF. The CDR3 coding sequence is TGTGCCAGTAGTATAGGGCTTCCCTTCAACGAGCAGTACTTC.

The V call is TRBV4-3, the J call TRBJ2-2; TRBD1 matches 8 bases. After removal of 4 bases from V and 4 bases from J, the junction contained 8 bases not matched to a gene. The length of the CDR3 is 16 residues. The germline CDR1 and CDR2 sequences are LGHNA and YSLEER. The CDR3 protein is CASSPRTGSPTGELFF. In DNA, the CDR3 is TGCGCCAGCAGCCCCCGGACAGGGAGCCCCACCGGGGAGCTGTTTTTT.

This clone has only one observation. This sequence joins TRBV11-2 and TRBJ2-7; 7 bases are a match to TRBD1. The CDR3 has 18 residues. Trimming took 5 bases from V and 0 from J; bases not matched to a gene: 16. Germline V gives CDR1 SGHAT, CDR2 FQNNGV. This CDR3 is CASSPRPPSGDSSYEQYF. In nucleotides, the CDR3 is TGTGCCAGCAGCCCGAGGCCCCCGAGTGGGGACAGCTCCTACGAGCAGTACTTC.

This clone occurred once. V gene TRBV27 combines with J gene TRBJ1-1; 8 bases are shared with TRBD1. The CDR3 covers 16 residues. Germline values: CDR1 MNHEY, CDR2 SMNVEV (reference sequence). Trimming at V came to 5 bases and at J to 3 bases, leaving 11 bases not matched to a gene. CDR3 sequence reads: CASSPHQGALYTEAFF. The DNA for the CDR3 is TGTGCCAGCAGTCCCCACCAGGGGGCCCTTTACACTGAAGCTTTCTTT.